This entry describes one T cell receptor beta chain. Its antigen is currently unknown. The source of the sample is a study of T cells in localized non-small cell lung cancer. The data were produced by immunoSEQ multiplex PCR, yet TCRdb's version contains in-frame clones alone and is incomplete. The table lists around 100,000 clones, roughly 86% of them singletons. The study's findings and limits: For the top 100 tumor clones, a median approximately 61 also appeared in adjacent lung. Compared with tumor, uninvolved adjacent lung displayed greater T cell clonality, ranking highest overall.

The V end was cut by 1 base, the J end by 1 base, with 11 bases between. Germline V gives CDR1 SEHNR, CDR2 FQNEAQ (reference sequence). The CDR3 totals 15 residues. V is TRBV7-9 and J is TRBJ2-7; D not certain. The TCR comes from a man aged 35 to 69 with stage I squamous cell lung carcinoma. The sample was peripheral blood, taken before any cancer treatment. Written as DNA, the CDR3 is TGTGCCAGCAGCTTAGTTGGGTGGGCTTCCTACGAGCAGTACTTC. Amino acids: CASSLVGWASYEQYF.